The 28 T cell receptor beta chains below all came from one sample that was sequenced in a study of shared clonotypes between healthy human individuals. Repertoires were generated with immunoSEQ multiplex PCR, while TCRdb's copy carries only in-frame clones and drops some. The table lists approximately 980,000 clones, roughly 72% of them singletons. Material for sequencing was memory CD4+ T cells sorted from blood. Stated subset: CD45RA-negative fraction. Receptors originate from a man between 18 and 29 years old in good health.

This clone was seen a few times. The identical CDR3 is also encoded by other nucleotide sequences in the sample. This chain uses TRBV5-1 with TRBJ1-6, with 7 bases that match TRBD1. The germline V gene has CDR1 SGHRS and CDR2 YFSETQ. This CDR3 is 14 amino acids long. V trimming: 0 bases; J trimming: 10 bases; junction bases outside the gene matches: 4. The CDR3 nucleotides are TGCGCCAGCAGCTTGGACAGGGGAGGGTCACCCCTCCACTTT. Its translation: CASSLDRGGSPLHF. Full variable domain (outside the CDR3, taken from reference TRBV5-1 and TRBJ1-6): KAGVTQTPRYLIKTRGQQVTLSCSPISGHRSVSWYQQTPGQGLQFLFEYFSETQRNKGNFPGRFSGRQFSNSRSEMNVSTLELGDSALYLCASSLDRGGSPLHFGNGTRLTVT.

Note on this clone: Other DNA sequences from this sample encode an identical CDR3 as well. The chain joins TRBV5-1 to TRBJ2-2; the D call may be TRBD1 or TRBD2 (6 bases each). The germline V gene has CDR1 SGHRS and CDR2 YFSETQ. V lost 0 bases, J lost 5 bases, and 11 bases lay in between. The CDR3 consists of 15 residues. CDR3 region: CASSLAGGQTGELFF. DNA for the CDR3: TGCGCCAGCAGCTTGGCCGGGGGCCAAACCGGGGAGCTGTTTTTT. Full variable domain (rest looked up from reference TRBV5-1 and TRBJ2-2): KAGVTQTPRYLIKTRGQQVTLSCSPISGHRSVSWYQQTPGQGLQFLFEYFSETQRNKGNFPGRFSGRQFSNSRSEMNVSTLELGDSALYLCASSLAGGQTGELFFGEGSRLTVL.

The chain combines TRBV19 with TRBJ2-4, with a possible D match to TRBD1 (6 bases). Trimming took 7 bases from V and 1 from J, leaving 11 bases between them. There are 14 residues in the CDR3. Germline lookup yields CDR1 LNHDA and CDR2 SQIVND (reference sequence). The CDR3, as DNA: TGTGCCAGTACTTCAGACAGGGCCAAAAACATTCAGTACTTC. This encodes CASTSDRAKNIQYF.

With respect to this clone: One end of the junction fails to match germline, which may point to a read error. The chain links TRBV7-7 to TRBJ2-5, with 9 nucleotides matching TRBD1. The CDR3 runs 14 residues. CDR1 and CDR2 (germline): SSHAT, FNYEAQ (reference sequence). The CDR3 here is CASSQTGGVETQYF. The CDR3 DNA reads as TGTGCTAGCAGCCAAACAGGGGGCGTGGAGACCCAGTACTTC.

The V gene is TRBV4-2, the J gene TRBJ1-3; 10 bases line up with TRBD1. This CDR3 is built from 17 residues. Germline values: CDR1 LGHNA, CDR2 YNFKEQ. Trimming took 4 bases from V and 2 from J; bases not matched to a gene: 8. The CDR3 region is CASSLGTGEPPGNTIYF. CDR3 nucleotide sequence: TGTGCCAGCAGCCTGGGGACAGGGGAGCCTCCTGGAAACACCATATATTTT.

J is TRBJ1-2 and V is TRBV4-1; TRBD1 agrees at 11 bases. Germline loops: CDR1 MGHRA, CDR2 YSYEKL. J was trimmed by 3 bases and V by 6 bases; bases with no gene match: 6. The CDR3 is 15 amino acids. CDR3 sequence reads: CASRPGTGGDYGYTF. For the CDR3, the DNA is TGCGCCAGCAGGCCGGGGACAGGGGGAGACTATGGCTACACCTTC.

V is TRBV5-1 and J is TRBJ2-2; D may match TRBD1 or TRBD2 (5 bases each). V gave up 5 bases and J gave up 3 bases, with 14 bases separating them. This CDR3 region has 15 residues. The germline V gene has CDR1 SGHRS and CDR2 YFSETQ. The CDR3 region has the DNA TGCGCCAGCAGACCTCAGGGTAGCGACACCGGGGAGCTGTTTTTT. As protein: CASRPQGSDTGELFF.

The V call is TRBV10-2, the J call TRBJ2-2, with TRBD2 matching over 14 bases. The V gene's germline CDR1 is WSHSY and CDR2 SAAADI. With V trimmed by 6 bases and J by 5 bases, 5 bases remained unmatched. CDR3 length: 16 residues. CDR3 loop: CASRGLAGVMTGELFF. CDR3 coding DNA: TGCGCCAGCAGGGGACTAGCGGGGGTAATGACCGGGGAGCTGTTTTTT.

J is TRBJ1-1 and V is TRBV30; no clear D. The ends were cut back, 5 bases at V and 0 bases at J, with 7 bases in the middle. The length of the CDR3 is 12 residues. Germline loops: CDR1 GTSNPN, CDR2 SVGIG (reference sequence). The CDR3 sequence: CAWAGLNTEAFF. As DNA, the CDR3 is TGTGCCTGGGCGGGTCTGAACACTGAAGCTTTCTTT. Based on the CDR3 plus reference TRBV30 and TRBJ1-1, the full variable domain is SQTIHQWPATLVQPVGSPLSLECTVEGTSNPNLYWYRQAAGRGLQLLFYSVGIGQISSEVPQNLSASRPQDRQFILSSKKLLLSDSGFYLCAWAGLNTEAFFGQGTRLTVV.

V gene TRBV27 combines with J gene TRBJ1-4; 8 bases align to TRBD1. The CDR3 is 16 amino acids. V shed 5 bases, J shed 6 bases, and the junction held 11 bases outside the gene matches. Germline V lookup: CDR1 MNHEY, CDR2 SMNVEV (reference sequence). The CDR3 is CASSTLGQAPDEKLFF. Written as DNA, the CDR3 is TGTGCCAGCAGTACCTTGGGACAGGCCCCAGATGAAAAACTGTTTTTT.

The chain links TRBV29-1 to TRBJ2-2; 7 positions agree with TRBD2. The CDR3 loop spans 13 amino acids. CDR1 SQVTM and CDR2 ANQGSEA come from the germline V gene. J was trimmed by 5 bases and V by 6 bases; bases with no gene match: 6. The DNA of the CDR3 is TGCAGCGTGGGGACTACGGTGACCGGGGAGCTGTTTTTT. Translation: CSVGTTVTGELFF.

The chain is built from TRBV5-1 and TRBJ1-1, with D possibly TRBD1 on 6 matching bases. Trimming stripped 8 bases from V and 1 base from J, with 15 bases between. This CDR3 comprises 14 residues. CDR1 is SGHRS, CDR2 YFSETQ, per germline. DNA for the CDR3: TGCGCCAGTCAGCAGGGGACGAGGAACACTGAAGCTTTCTTT. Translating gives CASQQGTRNTEAFF.

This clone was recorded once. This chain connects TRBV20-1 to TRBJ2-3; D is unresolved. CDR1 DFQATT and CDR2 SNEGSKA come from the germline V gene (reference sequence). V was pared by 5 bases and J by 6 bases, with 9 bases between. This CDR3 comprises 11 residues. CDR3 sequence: CSAWNVDTQYF. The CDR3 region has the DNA TGCAGTGCTTGGAACGTCGATACGCAGTATTTT.

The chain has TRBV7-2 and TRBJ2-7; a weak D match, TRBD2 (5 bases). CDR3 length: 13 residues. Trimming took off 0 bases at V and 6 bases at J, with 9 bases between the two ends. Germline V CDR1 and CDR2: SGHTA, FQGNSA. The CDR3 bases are TGTGCCAGCAGCTTAGCGGGAGCCCGCGAGCAGTACTTC. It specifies CASSLAGAREQYF.

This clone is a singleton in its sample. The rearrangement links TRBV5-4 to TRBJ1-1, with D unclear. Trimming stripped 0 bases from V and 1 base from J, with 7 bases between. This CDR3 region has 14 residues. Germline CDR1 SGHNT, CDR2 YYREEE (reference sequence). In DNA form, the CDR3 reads TGTGCCAGCAGCTTGGACAGATCGAACACTGAAGCTTTCTTT. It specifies CASSLDRSNTEAFF.

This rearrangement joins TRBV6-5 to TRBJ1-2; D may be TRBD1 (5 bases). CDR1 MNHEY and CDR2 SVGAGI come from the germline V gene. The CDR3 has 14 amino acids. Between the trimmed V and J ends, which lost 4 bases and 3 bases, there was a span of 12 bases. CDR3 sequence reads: CASSFFQGDYGYTF. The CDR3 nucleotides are TGTGCCAGCAGTTTCTTCCAAGGGGACTATGGCTACACCTTC.

The CDR3 bases are TGTGCCAGCAGCGCAGACCAGGGGCGGGGCACCGGGGAGCTGTTTTTT. This translates into CASSADQGRGTGELFF. V and J are TRBV9 and TRBJ2-2; D possibly uses TRBD1 or TRBD2 (6 bases each). V was shortened by 3 bases and J by 4 bases, with 16 bases between the two germline ends. In germline, CDR1 is SGDLS, CDR2 YYNGEE. This CDR3 has 16 residues.

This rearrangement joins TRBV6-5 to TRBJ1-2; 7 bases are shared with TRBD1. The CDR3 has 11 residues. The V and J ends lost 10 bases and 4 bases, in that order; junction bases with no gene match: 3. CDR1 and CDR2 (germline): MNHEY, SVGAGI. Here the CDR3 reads CAISGGYGYTF. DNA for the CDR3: TGTGCCATATCAGGGGGCTATGGCTACACCTTC.

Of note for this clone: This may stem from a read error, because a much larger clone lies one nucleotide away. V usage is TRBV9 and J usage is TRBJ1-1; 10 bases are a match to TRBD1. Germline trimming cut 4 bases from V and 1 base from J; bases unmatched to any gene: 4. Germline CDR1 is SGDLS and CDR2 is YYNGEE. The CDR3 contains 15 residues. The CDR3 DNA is TGTGCCAGCAGCAGCCGGGACAGGGGGAACACTGAAGCTTTCTTT. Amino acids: CASSSRDRGNTEAFF.

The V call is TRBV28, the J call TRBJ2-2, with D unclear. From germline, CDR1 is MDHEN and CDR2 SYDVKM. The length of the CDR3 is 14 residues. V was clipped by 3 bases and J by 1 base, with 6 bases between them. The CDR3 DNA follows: TGTGCCAGCAGTTTTCAAGGGAACACCGGGGAGCTGTTTTTT. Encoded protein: CASSFQGNTGELFF.

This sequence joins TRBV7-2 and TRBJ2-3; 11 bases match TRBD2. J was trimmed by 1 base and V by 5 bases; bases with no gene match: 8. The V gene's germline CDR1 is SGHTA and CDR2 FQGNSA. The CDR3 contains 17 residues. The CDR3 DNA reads TGTGCCAGCAGCCCCCAGAGTAGCGGGAGGGGCACAGATACGCAGTATTTT. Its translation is CASSPQSSGRGTDTQYF.

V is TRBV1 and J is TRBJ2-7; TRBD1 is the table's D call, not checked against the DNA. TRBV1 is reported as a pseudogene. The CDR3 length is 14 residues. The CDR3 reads CTSGSGTDFREQYF. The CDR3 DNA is TGCACCAGCGGTTCCGGGACAGACTTTCGGGAGCAGTACTTC.

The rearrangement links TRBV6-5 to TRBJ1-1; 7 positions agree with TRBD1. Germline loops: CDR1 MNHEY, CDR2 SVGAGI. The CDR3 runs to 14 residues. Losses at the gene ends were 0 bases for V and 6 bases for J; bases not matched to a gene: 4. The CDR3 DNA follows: TGTGCCAGCAGTTACTCGACAGGGACCCCTGAAGCTTTCTTT. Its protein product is CASSYSTGTPEAFF.

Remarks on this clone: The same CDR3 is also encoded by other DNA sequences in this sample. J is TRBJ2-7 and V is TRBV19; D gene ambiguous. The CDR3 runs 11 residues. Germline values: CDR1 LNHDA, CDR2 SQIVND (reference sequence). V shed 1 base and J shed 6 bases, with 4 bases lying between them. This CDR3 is CASSIASEQYF. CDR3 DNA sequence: TGTGCCAGTAGTATAGCCTCCGAGCAGTACTTC.

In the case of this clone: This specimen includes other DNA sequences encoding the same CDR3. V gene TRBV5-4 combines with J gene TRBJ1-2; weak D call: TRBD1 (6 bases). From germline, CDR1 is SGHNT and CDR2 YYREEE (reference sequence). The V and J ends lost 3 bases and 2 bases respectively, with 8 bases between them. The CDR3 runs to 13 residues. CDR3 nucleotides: TGTGCCAGCAGCTCAGGACAGAACTATGGCTACACCTTC. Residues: CASSSGQNYGYTF.

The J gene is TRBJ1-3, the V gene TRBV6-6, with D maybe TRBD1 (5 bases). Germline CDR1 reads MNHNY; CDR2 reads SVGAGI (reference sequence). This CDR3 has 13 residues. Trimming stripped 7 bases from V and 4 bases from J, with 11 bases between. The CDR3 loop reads CASKEGLGNTIYF. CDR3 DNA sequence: TGTGCCAGCAAGGAGGGGCTAGGAAACACCATATATTTT.

Written as DNA, the CDR3 is TGTGCCTGGAGTAACAGACAAGAGACCCAGTACTTC. This gives the protein CAWSNRQETQYF. The chain is built from TRBV30 and TRBJ2-5, with D uncertain. Germline V gene data show CDR1 as GTSNPN and CDR2 as SVGIG (reference sequence). Trimming took off 2 bases at V and 2 bases at J, with 6 bases between the two ends. The CDR3 is 12 amino acids.

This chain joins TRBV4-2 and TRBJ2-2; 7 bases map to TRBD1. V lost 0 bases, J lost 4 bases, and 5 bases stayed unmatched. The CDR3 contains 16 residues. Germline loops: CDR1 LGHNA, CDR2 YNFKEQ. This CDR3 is CASSQERGLVTGELFF. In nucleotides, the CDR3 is TGTGCCAGCAGCCAAGAGAGGGGGCTGGTCACCGGGGAGCTGTTTTTT.